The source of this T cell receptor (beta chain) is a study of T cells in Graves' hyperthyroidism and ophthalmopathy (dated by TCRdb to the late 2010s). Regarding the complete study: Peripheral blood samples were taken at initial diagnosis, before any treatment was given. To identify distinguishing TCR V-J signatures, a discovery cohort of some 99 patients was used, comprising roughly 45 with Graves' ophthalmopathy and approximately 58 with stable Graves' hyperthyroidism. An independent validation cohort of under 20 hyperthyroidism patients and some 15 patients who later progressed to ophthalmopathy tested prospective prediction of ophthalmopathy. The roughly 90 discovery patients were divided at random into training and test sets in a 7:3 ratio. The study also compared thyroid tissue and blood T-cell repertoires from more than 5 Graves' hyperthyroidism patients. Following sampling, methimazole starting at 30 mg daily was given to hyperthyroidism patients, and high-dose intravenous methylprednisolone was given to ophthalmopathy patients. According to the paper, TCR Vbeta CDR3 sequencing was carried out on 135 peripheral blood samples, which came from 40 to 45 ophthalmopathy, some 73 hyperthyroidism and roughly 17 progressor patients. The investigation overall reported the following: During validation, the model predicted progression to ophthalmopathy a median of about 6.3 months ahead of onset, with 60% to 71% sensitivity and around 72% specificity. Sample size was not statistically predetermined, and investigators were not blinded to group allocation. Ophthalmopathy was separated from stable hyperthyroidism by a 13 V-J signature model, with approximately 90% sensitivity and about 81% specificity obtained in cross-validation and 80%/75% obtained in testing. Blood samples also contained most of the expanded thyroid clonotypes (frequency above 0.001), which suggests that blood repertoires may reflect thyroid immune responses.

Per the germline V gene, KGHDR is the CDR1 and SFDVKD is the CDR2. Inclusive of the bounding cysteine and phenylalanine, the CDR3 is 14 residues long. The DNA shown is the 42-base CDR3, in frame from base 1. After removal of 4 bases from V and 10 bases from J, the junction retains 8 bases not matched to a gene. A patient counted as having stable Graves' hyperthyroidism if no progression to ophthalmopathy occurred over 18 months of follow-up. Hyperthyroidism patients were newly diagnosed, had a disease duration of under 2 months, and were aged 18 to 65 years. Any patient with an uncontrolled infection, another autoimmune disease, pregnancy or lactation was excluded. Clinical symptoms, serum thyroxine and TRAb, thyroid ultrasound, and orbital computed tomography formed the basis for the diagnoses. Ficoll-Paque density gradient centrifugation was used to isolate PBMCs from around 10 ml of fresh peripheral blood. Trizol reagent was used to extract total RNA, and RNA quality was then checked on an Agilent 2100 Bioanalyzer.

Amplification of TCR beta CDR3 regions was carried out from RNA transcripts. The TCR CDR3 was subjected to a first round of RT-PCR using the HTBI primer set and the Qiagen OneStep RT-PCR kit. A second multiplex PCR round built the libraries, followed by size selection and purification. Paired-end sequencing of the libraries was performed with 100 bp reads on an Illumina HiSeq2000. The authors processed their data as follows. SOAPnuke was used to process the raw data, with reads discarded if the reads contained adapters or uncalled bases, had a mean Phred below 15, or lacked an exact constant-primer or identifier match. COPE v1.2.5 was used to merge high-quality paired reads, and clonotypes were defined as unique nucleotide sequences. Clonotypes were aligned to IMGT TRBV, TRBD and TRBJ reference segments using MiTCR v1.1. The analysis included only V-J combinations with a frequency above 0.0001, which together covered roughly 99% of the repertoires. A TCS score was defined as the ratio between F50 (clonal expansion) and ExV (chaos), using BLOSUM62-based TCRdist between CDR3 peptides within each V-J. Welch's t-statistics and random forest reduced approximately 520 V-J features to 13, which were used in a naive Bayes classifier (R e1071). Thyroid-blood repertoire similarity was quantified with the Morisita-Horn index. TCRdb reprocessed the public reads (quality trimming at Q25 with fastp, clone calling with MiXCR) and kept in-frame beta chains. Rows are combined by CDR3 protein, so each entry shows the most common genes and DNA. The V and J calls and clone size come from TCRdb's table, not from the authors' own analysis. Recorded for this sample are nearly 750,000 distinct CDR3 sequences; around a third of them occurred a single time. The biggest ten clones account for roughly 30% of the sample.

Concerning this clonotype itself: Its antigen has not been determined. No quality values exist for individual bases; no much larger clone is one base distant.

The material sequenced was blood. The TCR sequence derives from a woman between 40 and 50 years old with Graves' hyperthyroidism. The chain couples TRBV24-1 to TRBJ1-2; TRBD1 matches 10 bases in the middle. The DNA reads TGTGCCACCAGTGACGAGACAGGGGGCTACCCCTACACCTTC. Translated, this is CATSDETGGYPYTF.